These 27 T cell receptor beta chains were all obtained from the same sample, sequenced in a study of neurological immune-mediated disorders. TCRdb re-called the 5' RACE reads through MiXCR, storing one row per CDR3 protein. The sample holds around 61,000 distinct CDR3 sequences, about 5.2% seen once. Specimen: PBMCs. The receptors here all came from a human donor with multiple sclerosis. The donor label of this sample is uncertain.

This clonotype has ten or more counts. The chain has TRBV7-2 and TRBJ1-6; no clear D. V lost 3 bases to trimming and J lost 8 bases, with 23 bases between them. The CDR3 contains 18 residues. Per the germline V gene, CDR1 is SGHTA and CDR2 is FQGNSA. CDR3 DNA: TGTGCCAGCAGCTTGAAAATCGGAGTAGATTATAATTATTCACCCCTCCACTTT. This gives the protein CASSLKIGVDYNYSPLHF. Full variable domain (outside the CDR3, taken from reference TRBV7-2 and TRBJ1-6): GAGVSQSPSNKVTEKGKDVELRCDPISGHTALYWYRQSLGQGLEFLIYFQGNSAPDKSGLPSDRFSAERTGGSVSTLTIQRTQQEDSAVYLCASSLKIGVDYNYSPLHFGNGTRLTVT.

At least ten counts were recorded for this clonotype. J is TRBJ1-6 and V is TRBV5-1, with 9 bases matching TRBD1. V shed 0 bases and J 7 bases; nucleotides not matched to a gene: 5. Germline CDR1 reads SGHRS; CDR2 reads YFSETQ. The CDR3 extends over 16 amino acids. The CDR3 DNA sequence: TGCGCCAGCAGCTTGGAGACAGGGGGGAGGAATTCACCCCTCCACTTT. Protein: CASSLETGGRNSPLHF.

In this sample, this clonotype turned up many times. V usage is TRBV5-1 and J usage is TRBJ2-2; the D is unclear. CDR1 and CDR2 (germline): SGHRS, YFSETQ. The V end lost 5 bases, the J end lost 0 bases, and 8 bases lay between the germline ends. The CDR3 runs to 14 residues. The CDR3 here is CASRDLANTGELFF. CDR3 in DNA: TGCGCCAGCAGAGACCTAGCGAACACCGGGGAGCTGTTTTTT.

The table lists this clonotype with many counts. The CDR3 loop reads CASSLGVAYEQYF. The CDR3 DNA is TGTGCCAGCAGCTTAGGGGTAGCCTACGAGCAGTACTTC. The chain is built from TRBV7-6 and TRBJ2-7, with D hard to call. The CDR3 totals 13 residues. V shed 1 base and J shed 2 bases, with 6 bases lying between them. The germline V gene has CDR1 SGHVS and CDR2 FNYEAQ.

There are many counts of this clonotype. The chain employs TRBV5-1 and TRBJ2-3; TRBD2 matches at 12 bases. Germline V lookup: CDR1 SGHRS, CDR2 YFSETQ. The CDR3 has 18 amino acids. Trimming removed 3 bases from V and 0 bases from J; junction bases left unmatched: 8. CDR3 nucleotides: TGCGCCAGCAGCTCACTAGCGGGGGGTGCCACTAGCACAGATACGCAGTATTTT. Translation gives CASSSLAGGATSTDTQYF.

By share of the sample, this clonotype is medium-sized. The chain is built from TRBV7-9 and TRBJ1-1; D is possibly TRBD1 (5 bases). Deletions cut 2 bases from V and 6 bases from J, with 19 bases between. This CDR3 contains 16 residues. CDR1 SEHNR and CDR2 FQNEAQ come from the germline V gene (reference sequence). CDR3 DNA: TGTGCCAGCAGCTTATCTACCAGCGGGGGGACCCCTGAAGCTTTCTTT. Translated, it gives CASSLSTSGGTPEAFF.

This clonotype was counted many times. The V gene is TRBV7-8, the J gene TRBJ1-2; 9 bases map to TRBD1. The germline V gene has CDR1 SGHVS and CDR2 FQNEAQ. This CDR3 has 15 amino acids. Trimming at V came to 3 bases and at J to 7 bases, leaving 9 bases not matched to a gene. The CDR3 here is CASSLEDRGVLGYTF. CDR3 coding DNA: TGTGCCAGCAGCTTGGAGGACAGGGGCGTTCTTGGCTACACCTTC. Complete variable domain (other parts from reference TRBV7-8 and TRBJ1-2): GAGVSQSPRYKVAKRGQDVALRCDPISGHVSLFWYQQALGQGPEFLTYFQNEAQLDKSGLPSDRFFAERPEGSVSTLKIQRTQQEDSAVYLCASSLEDRGVLGYTFGSGTRLTVV.

In this sample, this clonotype turned up a few times. The J gene is TRBJ2-7, the V gene TRBV20-1; 12 nucleotides agree with TRBD1. V shed 5 bases and J 6 bases; nucleotides not matched to a gene: 8. CDR3 length: 14 amino acids. The V gene's germline CDR1 is DFQATT and CDR2 SNEGSKA (reference sequence). CDR3 region: CSALGQGASGEQYF. The CDR3 DNA reads TGCAGTGCTTTGGGACAGGGGGCGTCAGGCGAGCAGTACTTC.

This clonotype was observed at least ten times. V gene TRBV7-9 combines with J gene TRBJ2-3; D is ambiguous. CDR1 SEHNR and CDR2 FQNEAQ come from the germline V gene (reference sequence). The CDR3 covers 14 residues. Trimming removed 4 bases at V and 0 bases at J, with 8 bases between. The CDR3 DNA reads TGTGCCAGCAGCTCAGTTTACAGCACAGATACGCAGTATTTT. Its translation is CASSSVYSTDTQYF.

This clonotype was seen repeatedly, ten times or more. The chain employs TRBV20-1 and TRBJ1-3, with a weak D call TRBD1 (5 bases). CDR3 length: 14 amino acids. The germline V gene has CDR1 DFQATT and CDR2 SNEGSKA (reference sequence). The germline V and J ends were trimmed by 4 bases and 3 bases, with 13 bases remaining between them. CDR3 loop: CSATPGGRGNTIYF. In nucleotides, the CDR3 is TGCAGTGCTACCCCCGGGGGTCGTGGAAACACCATATATTTT.

There are a few counts of this clonotype. This sequence joins TRBV10-2 and TRBJ1-2, with D possibly TRBD1 on 6 matching bases. Germline V gene sequence: CDR1 WSHSY, CDR2 SAAADI. This CDR3 has 12 amino acids. V was shortened by 8 bases and J by 8 bases, with 15 bases between the two germline ends. The CDR3 loop is CASHLQGHGYTF. Written as DNA, the CDR3 is TGCGCCAGCCACCTACAGGGCCACGGCTACACCTTC.

This chain uses TRBV20-1 with TRBJ2-7; D possibly corresponds to TRBD2 (5 bases). Trimming left V 1 base short and J 4 bases short, with 8 bases between. This CDR3 spans 12 amino acids. Germline values: CDR1 DFQATT, CDR2 SNEGSKA (reference sequence). This CDR3 reads CSARAGGYEQYF. For the CDR3, the DNA is TGCAGTGCTAGAGCGGGCGGGTACGAGCAGTACTTC.

This clonotype was seen repeatedly, ten times or more. The chain has TRBV20-1 and TRBJ1-6, with D uncertain. Germline CDR1 reads DFQATT; CDR2 reads SNEGSKA (reference sequence). CDR3 length: 14 residues. V lost 5 bases and J lost 9, with 17 bases in between. CDR3 in amino acids: CSASDGLEGSPLHF. DNA of the CDR3: TGCAGTGCTTCGGACGGCCTAGAGGGTTCACCCCTCCACTTT.

In DNA form, the CDR3 reads TGCAGCGTTGTGGACTGGGGGCCTGGAAACACCATATATTTT. Translation: CSVVDWGPGNTIYF. The chain carries TRBV29-1 and TRBJ1-3, with D possibly being TRBD1 (6 bases). V lost 4 bases, J lost 2 bases, and 12 bases lay in between. The V gene's germline CDR1 is SQVTM and CDR2 ANQGSEA. The CDR3 runs 14 residues. Together with reference TRBV29-1 and TRBJ1-3, the CDR3 gives the full variable domain: SAVISQKPSRDICQRGTSLTIQCQVDSQVTMMFWYRQQPGQSLTLIATANQGSEATYESGFVIDKFPISRPNLTFSTLTVSNMSPEDSSIYLCSVVDWGPGNTIYFGEGSWLTVV.

The table lists this clonotype with many counts. The chain is built from TRBV5-1 and TRBJ1-5; D may be TRBD1 (6 bases). Trimming cost V 2 bases and J 3 bases, with 9 bases left between them. CDR3 length equals 14 residues. Germline V lookup: CDR1 SGHRS, CDR2 YFSETQ. The CDR3 reads CASSLGQNNQPQHF. CDR3 DNA sequence: TGCGCCAGCAGCTTAGGACAGAACAATCAGCCCCAGCATTTT.

This clonotype was observed many times. The V gene is TRBV6-1, the J gene TRBJ1-5, with TRBD1 as a possible D gene (5 bases). The CDR3 consists of 13 residues. Trimming removed 6 bases from V and 3 bases from J, with 9 bases in between. The germline CDR1 and CDR2 sequences are MNHNS and SASEGT. CDR3 in amino acids: CASRGTLNQPQHF. CDR3 in DNA: TGTGCCAGCAGGGGGACCCTCAATCAGCCCCAGCATTTT.

This clonotype occurred a few times. The chain is built from TRBV3-1 and TRBJ2-1; perhaps D is TRBD1 or TRBD2 (5 bases each). Trimming took off 3 bases at V and 4 bases at J, with 7 bases between the two ends. The CDR3 totals 13 residues. Germline CDR1 reads LGHDT; CDR2 reads YNNKEL (reference sequence). CDR3 in DNA: TGTGCCAGCAGCCAGGGGGAATACAATGAGCAGTTCTTC. Protein product: CASSQGEYNEQFF.

This clonotype has ten or more counts. The chain has TRBV29-1 and TRBJ2-5, with D perhaps being TRBD1 or TRBD2 (7 bases each). V lost 7 bases, J lost 2 bases, and 17 bases lay in between. Germline V CDR1 and CDR2: SQVTM, ANQGSEA. The CDR3 has 14 residues. The CDR3 bases are TGCAGCGCTGCCAGGGGGGGGTGGCAAGAGACCCAGTACTTC. Translation: CSAARGGWQETQYF.

This clonotype was seen many times. The chain has TRBV3-1 and TRBJ1-2; D is unresolved. CDR3 size: 15 residues. In germline, CDR1 is LGHDT, CDR2 YNNKEL (reference sequence). V lost 4 bases and J lost 0, with 12 bases in between. This chain's CDR3 is CASSPSDRTNYGYTF. The CDR3 DNA is TGTGCCAGCAGCCCTTCGGACCGTACTAACTATGGCTACACCTTC.

This clonotype was seen repeatedly, ten times or more. V gene TRBV5-1 combines with J gene TRBJ2-1, with 8 nucleotides matching TRBD2. Germline CDR1 reads SGHRS; CDR2 reads YFSETQ. This CDR3 region has 16 residues. The V and J ends lost 0 bases and 3 bases, in that order; junction bases with no gene match: 5. The CDR3 loop is CASSLELGGGYNEQFF. The CDR3 DNA follows: TGCGCCAGCAGCTTGGAGCTCGGGGGGGGCTACAATGAGCAGTTCTTC.

This clonotype was detected many times. The CDR3 DNA is TGTGCCATCAGTGAGTCGAATTGGGCCATGAACACTGAAGCTTTCTTT. This translates into CAISESNWAMNTEAFF. The genes are TRBV10-3 and TRBJ1-1; D is uncertain. This CDR3 is 16 amino acids long. V shed 0 bases and J shed 0 bases, with 11 bases lying between them. Germline-derived CDR1 and CDR2 are ENHRY and SYGVKD.

This clonotype was observed many times. The chain carries TRBV15 and TRBJ1-3; D ambiguous. CDR1 LNHNV and CDR2 YYDKDF come from the germline V gene (reference sequence). CDR3 size: 14 residues. V lost 6 bases and J lost 6, with 15 bases in between. In DNA form, the CDR3 reads TGTGCCACCAGGGTCTTGGAGGAAGCAAACACCATATATTTT. Protein sequence: CATRVLEEANTIYF.

This clonotype was counted ten times or more. The rearrangement uses TRBV5-1 and TRBJ1-6; possible D gene TRBD1, 6 bases. Germline V gene lookup returns CDR1 SGHRS and CDR2 YFSETQ. The CDR3 is 13 residues long. V was clipped by 2 bases and J by 12 bases, with 12 bases between them. The DNA of the CDR3 is TGCGCCAGCAGCTTAAACAGGGATAAACCCCTCCACTTT. Protein: CASSLNRDKPLHF.

This clonotype showed up many times. V is TRBV9 and J is TRBJ2-1; TRBD2 matches at 10 bases. Germline assignment: CDR1 SGDLS and CDR2 YYNGEE. The CDR3 is 15 residues long. The junction had 6 bases not matched to a gene; V was cut back by 0 bases and J by 9 bases. This CDR3 reads CASSVAGTSVGEQFF. CDR3 DNA sequence: TGTGCCAGCAGCGTAGCTGGGACTAGCGTGGGTGAGCAGTTCTTC.

This clonotype has at least ten counts. The chain recombines TRBV18 with TRBJ2-7, with TRBD2 as a possible D gene (5 bases). The CDR3 is 11 amino acids. The V end was cut by 3 bases, the J end by 7 bases, with 7 bases between. Germline V lookup: CDR1 KGHSH, CDR2 LQKENI. The CDR3 DNA sequence: TGTGCCAGCTCACCCTCGGGGGAGCAGTACTTC. This gives the protein CASSPSGEQYF.

This clonotype was found many times. The chain links TRBV5-1 to TRBJ2-3; D is possibly TRBD2 (6 bases). The V gene's germline CDR1 is SGHRS and CDR2 YFSETQ. CDR3 length equals 16 residues. Deletions cut 5 bases from V and 2 bases from J, with 18 bases between. As DNA, the CDR3 is TGCGCCAGCAGGGTTAACCCTAGCGAGCCCACAGATACGCAGTATTTT. This sequence encodes CASRVNPSEPTDTQYF.

This clonotype was counted at least ten times. The rearrangement links TRBV5-5 to TRBJ2-7; D is uncertain. CDR1 is SGHKS and CDR2 is YYEKEE in the germline V gene (reference sequence). The CDR3 contains 12 residues. The ends were cut back, 1 base at V and 4 bases at J, with 6 bases in the middle. The CDR3 bases are TGTGCCAGCAGCTTGTATGGGTACGAGCAGTACTTC. Encoded protein: CASSLYGYEQYF. The entire variable domain, with the rest obtained from reference TRBV5-5 and TRBJ2-7, is as follows: DAGVTQSPTHLIKTRGQQVTLRCSPISGHKSVSWYQQVLGQGPQFIFQYYEKEERGRGNFPDRFSARQFPNYSSELNVNALLLGDSALYLCASSLYGYEQYFGPGTRLTVT.